This T cell receptor beta chain stems from a study of T cell responses to AZD1222 COVID-19 vaccine. Study-level points and caveats: Seropositive AZD1222 recipients at baseline numbered only five or six. Females outnumbered males among donors, who were mostly white British; clonal diversity was possibly underestimated. Spike-specific TCRs gained breadth and depth after people received two AZD1222 doses. Across the whole spike, CD4 TCRs peaked at regions 160-218 and 743-854.

Clones were sequenced by immunoSEQ multiplex PCR, and TCRdb holds only the in-frame ones, with some missing. In the table there are 120,000 or so clones, around nine tenths of which are singletons. Of note for this clone: Its antigen is unidentified.

This CDR3 spans 14 amino acids. The V end was cut by 3 bases, the J end by 4 bases, with 8 bases between. Germline CDR1 and CDR2: KGHDR and SFDVKD. The sample in question was peripheral blood, obtained 28 days after the second AZD1222 dose. The rearrangement links TRBV24-1 to TRBJ2-2; the D gene is possibly TRBD2 (5 bases). This sequence originates from an adult who received the AZD1222 COVID-19 vaccine. CDR3 DNA sequence: TGTGCCACCAGTGATGCCCTAGCCACCGGGGAGCTGTTTTTT. Residues: CATSDALATGELFF.